These 9 T cell receptor beta chains were sequenced from one sample in a study of shared clonotypes between healthy human individuals. Sequencing used immunoSEQ multiplex PCR; TCRdb keeps in-frame clones, though not all of them. The table shows hundreds of thousands of clones, with about 85% occurring only once. The sample taken for sequencing was PBMCs. Receptors were obtained from a woman between 40 and 55 years old in good health. Some clones in this sample may be carry-over from other donors' samples.

The count of this clone is one. The chain recombines TRBV4-3 with TRBJ1-4, with a weak D call TRBD1 (5 bases). The germline V gene has CDR1 LGHNA and CDR2 YSLEER. Trimming left V 3 bases short and J 2 bases short, with 16 bases between. The CDR3 contains 17 residues. CDR3: CASSQPPPGGTNEKLFF. The CDR3 DNA sequence: TGCGCCAGCAGCCAGCCTCCCCCGGGGGGGACTAATGAAAAACTGTTTTTT.

The rearrangement uses TRBV15 and TRBJ2-6; D is unresolved. Germline V gene data show CDR1 as LNHNV and CDR2 as YYDKDF (reference sequence). V was cut by 0 bases and J by 5 bases, with 11 bases left in between. The CDR3 sequence is 16 residues long. CDR3 DNA: TGTGCCACCAGCAGAGATCTTGACTTGCGGGCCAACGTCCTGACTTTC. It is translated as CATSRDLDLRANVLTF.

V gene TRBV19 combines with J gene TRBJ1-5, with TRBD1 identical over 9 bases. This CDR3 has 15 amino acids. CDR1 is LNHDA and CDR2 is SQIVND in the germline V gene (reference sequence). The V gene end was trimmed by 3 bases and the J gene end by 6 bases; junction bases not matched to a gene: 6. In nucleotides, the CDR3 is TGTGCCAGTAGTATGACAGGGGGATTCACTCAGCCCCAGCATTTT. Amino acids: CASSMTGGFTQPQHF.

This clone was detected only a few times. The chain couples TRBV2 to TRBJ1-5; D call uncertain. Germline lookup yields CDR1 SNHLY and CDR2 FYNNEI. The CDR3 covers 15 residues. V lost 3 bases and J lost 3, with 12 bases in between. CDR3 nucleotide sequence: TGTGCCAGCAGTGATGGGTCAAGGGTCAATCAGCCCCAGCATTTT. Its translation: CASSDGSRVNQPQHF.

The chain combines TRBV4-2 with TRBJ2-2; D perhaps matches TRBD1 (5 bases). Germline V CDR1 and CDR2: LGHNA, YNFKEQ. The V end was cut by 4 bases, the J end by 5 bases, with 20 bases between. This CDR3 contains 17 residues. In DNA form, the CDR3 reads TGTGCCAGCAGCCCCTCCGAAGGGAAAAGGGGAACCGGGGAGCTGTTTTTT. Protein product: CASSPSEGKRGTGELFF.

A remark on this clone: Other DNA variants within this sample encode the same CDR3. This sequence joins TRBV30 and TRBJ2-5, with TRBD2 matching 7 bases. V was pared by 4 bases and J by 2 bases, with 1 base of the junction left unmatched. This CDR3 comprises 12 residues. CDR1 is GTSNPN and CDR2 is SVGIG in the germline V gene (reference sequence). The CDR3 DNA follows: TGTGCCTGGACTAGCGGACAAGAGACCCAGTACTTC. Its protein is CAWTSGQETQYF.

The chain employs TRBV9 and TRBJ2-1; TRBD1 agrees at 10 bases. CDR1 and CDR2 from the germline V gene are SGDLS and YYNGEE. The CDR3 totals 15 residues. V lost 5 bases, J lost 10 bases, and 12 bases stayed unmatched. The CDR3 bases are TGTGCCAGCAGTGACGTAGGAGGGACAGGGGCCGAGCAGTTCTTC. Translated, it gives CASSDVGGTGAEQFF.

The V call is TRBV28, the J call TRBJ1-1, with no clear D. With 3 bases removed from V and 5 bases from J, the gap between germline ends came to 16 bases. Germline CDR1 and CDR2: MDHEN and SYDVKM. The CDR3 runs to 15 residues. CDR3 DNA sequence: TGTGCCAGCAGTTTTGGGGTGGAAAGTTGGACTGAAGCTTTCTTT. It is translated as CASSFGVESWTEAFF.

The chain uses TRBV18 and TRBJ1-5, with TRBD1 as a possible D gene (5 bases). V lost 3 bases, J lost 3 bases, and 9 bases lay in between. The germline V gene encodes CDR1 KGHSH and CDR2 LQKENI. This CDR3 has 14 amino acids. This chain's CDR3 is CASSPGTANQPQHF. The DNA for the CDR3 is TGTGCCAGCTCACCCGGGACGGCCAATCAGCCCCAGCATTTT.